This T cell receptor beta chain originates from a study of naive and memory T cell subsets. Ligated cDNA underwent four rounds of PCR with nested alpha and beta constant region primers and SP2. One entry per CDR3 protein, called by TCRdb with MiXCR from the 5' RACE reads. The table records roughly 56,000 distinct CDR3 sequences, roughly 6.7% of them present only once. Germline loops: CDR1 SQVTM, CDR2 ANQGSEA. V lost 4 bases, J lost 4 bases, and 12 bases stayed unmatched. The CDR3 is made up of 16 amino acids. This clonotype was detected a few times. TCR cDNA received a 3' ligated oligonucleotide that carried a UMI. Reverse transcription used DNase-treated unsorted total RNA, aiming for roughly 1 to 1,100 ng.

The clonotype originates from a male donor in good health. The chain couples TRBV29-1 to TRBJ2-3; 9 bases are shared with TRBD2. The CDR3 region is CSVGFLAGIVADTQYF. CDR3 DNA sequence: TGCAGCGTTGGCTTTCTAGCGGGAATCGTGGCAGATACGCAGTATTTT.